This T cell receptor (beta chain) was recorded in a study of T-cell reconstitution after alpha-beta-depleted transplantation in children (dated by TCRdb to about 2016). Notes on the research overall: The study quantitatively tracked T-cell immune reconstitution after TCRalphabeta/CD19-depleted allogeneic hematopoietic cell transplantation in children using TCR repertoire profiling.

Preparation of the library involved PCR. Sequenced on an Illumina HiSeq 2500. To normalize quantification of the TCRbeta repertoire, the TCR libraries were built with molecular barcoding that relied on unique molecular identifiers. Clones were called with MiXCR by TCRdb after fastp trimmed the public reads at Q25, and only in-frame beta chains were retained. Merged by CDR3 protein, the rows form single entries marked with the most common genes and DNA. Present in this sample are about 290,000 distinct CDR3 sequences, around 7.3% of which were seen just once. The ten largest clones capture approximately 8.2% of the sample. There are 15 amino acids in the CDR3, from cysteine to phenylalanine inclusive. Only the CDR3 DNA is retained, 45 bases long and in frame from the first base. CDR1 and CDR2, looked up from the germline V gene, are SGDLS and YYNGEE. Trimming removed 3 bases from V and 6 bases from J; the gene matches leave 9 bases unexplained.

This clonotype has ten or more counts. The clone's antigen remains unknown. No much larger clone exists at a distance of one base, and base qualities are not known. Here is what the overall study found, with its caveats: In some patients, the high TCRbeta diversity seen at day 60 was put down to recipient T cells and intrathymic progenitors that had survived conditioning. The apparently early alphabetaT-cell count recovery about two months after transplant was reportedly dependent on only several hundred rapidly expanded clones derived from non-depleted graft cells. Over subsequent months, a decline in hyperexpanded clone frequencies was noted, and after one year, T-cell counts and TCRbeta diversity were mostly ascribed to newly produced T cells.

The treatment or condition label here, explained by the study, means: allogeneic hematopoietic cell transplantation with graft depleted of TCRalphabeta T cells and CD19 B cells. The children who served as transplant recipients had been given grafts of TCRalphabeta/CD19-depleted allogeneic hematopoietic cells. This receptor was taken from a female patient between 2 and 15 years old who had a stem cell transplant for Fanconi anemia, so the T cells may come from the graft donor. The sequenced sample was peripheral blood, obtained 360 days after TCRalphabeta/CD19-depleted stem cell transplant. The sequence joins TRBV9 to TRBJ2-7; 10 nucleotides in the junction match TRBD2. The CDR3 has the sequence CASSATGLAESEQYF. The DNA sequence is given as TGTGCCAGCAGCGCAACCGGACTAGCGGAAAGCGAGCAGTACTTC.